The entry that follows covers one T cell receptor beta chain sequence. Its target is unknown. TCRdb's copy holds only in-frame clones and misses some; the assay was immunoSEQ multiplex PCR. The sample lists 150,000 to 200,000 clones, roughly 84% occurring once. CDR1 and CDR2 (germline): SGHRS, YFSETQ. This CDR3 is built from 16 residues. V lost 4 bases and J lost 0; bases outside the gene matches: 5. The entry originates in a study of cytomegalovirus exposure and HLA in healthy donors. Study-wide findings and caveats: The authors enumerated 180 or so TCR beta chains as linked to cytomegalovirus. There were a few CMV-associated chains whose specificity for CMV antigens was confirmed in vitro.

The chain links TRBV5-1 to TRBJ2-1; 9 nucleotides match TRBD1. Sequencing was done on a sample of PBMCs. The TCR originated in a man aged 25 to 40 in good health and CMV-seropositive. CDR3 sequence: CASSLETGGSYNEQFF. CDR3 DNA sequence: TGCGCCAGCAGCCTCGAGACAGGGGGCTCCTACAATGAGCAGTTCTTC.